This entry is about one T cell receptor beta chain. What it binds is unknown. The V gene's germline CDR1 is ENHRY and CDR2 SYGVKD. The V segment lost 8 bases and the J segment 5 bases; nucleotides outside the gene matches: 2. The CDR3 spans 13 residues. For TCR beta, libraries came from quantitative 5'-RACE with molecular barcodes. TCRdb processed the 5' RACE reads anew with MiXCR; each CDR3 protein has one entry. The sample shows about 840,000 distinct CDR3 sequences, about 10% of them seen only once. The data were obtained in a study of CD8 T cells in ankylosing spondylitis. Regarding the study as a whole: The disease-linked clones had a CD8+ phenotype and low blood frequencies. Existing reports had already noted some motif variants in reactive arthritis synovial fluid and blood. Clones tied to disease were said to be significantly enriched in matched ankylosing spondylitis synovial fluid. What appeared characteristic of ankylosing spondylitis blood was a TCR beta motif of 7 or 8 highly homologous variants.

The chain carries TRBV10-3 and TRBJ2-5; 13 bases map to TRBD2. What was sequenced was blood, either unsorted or a sorted T cell fraction (not recorded which). This TCR derives from a male donor with ankylosing spondylitis. Written as DNA, the CDR3 is TGTGCCATCGGACTAGCGGGGGATGAGACCCAGTACTTC. Amino acid sequence: CAIGLAGDETQYF.